The table lists the clone carrying this TCR beta chain with many counts. Its target is unknown. Preparation of the TCRbeta library used unique molecular identifiers. One entry per CDR3 protein results from TCRdb running MiXCR on the PCR reads. The sample holds approximately 500,000 distinct CDR3 sequences, over 9.5% seen once. The data originate from a study of T-cell reconstitution after alpha-beta-depleted transplantation in children. General observations from the study: It was newly produced T cells that mostly accounted for T-cell counts and diversity one year after transplant.

Germline CDR1 SGHTA, CDR2 FQGNSA. V dropped 3 bases and J dropped 3; count of bases not matched to a gene: 4. The CDR3 runs 14 residues. The sequence derives from a child between 2 and 9 years old with inherited bone marrow failure, due to receive a stem cell transplant. This sample comprised PBMCs, obtained before TCRalphabeta/CD19-depleted stem cell transplant. This chain links TRBV7-2 with TRBJ1-1; 7 nucleotides match TRBD1. CDR3 sequence (DNA): TGTGCCAGCAGCTTTAAGGGGGCGGACACTGAAGCTTTCTTT. Its translation: CASSFKGADTEAFF. Filled out from reference TRBV7-2 and TRBJ1-1, the complete variable domain reads GAGVSQSPSNKVTEKGKDVELRCDPISGHTALYWYRQSLGQGLEFLIYFQGNSAPDKSGLPSDRFSAERTGGSVSTLTIQRTQQEDSAVYLCASSFKGADTEAFFGQGTRLTVV.